This TCR beta chain was recorded in a study of blood T cell repertoires in COVID-19. Original processing notes: Researchers report that nucleated cell counts were estimated from reference gene primer amplification. Sequencing used immunoSEQ multiplex PCR; TCRdb keeps in-frame clones, though not all of them. V and J calls and clone size are copied from that table; D and trimming were computed from the DNA. The top ten clones hold approximately 4.5% of a sample with about 140,000 clones, 60% to 85% of them seen once. This CDR3 spans 15 amino acids. V lost 4 bases and J lost 2, with 14 bases in between. Per germline, CDR1 SNHLY and CDR2 FYNNEI.

Sequencing was done on a sample of peripheral blood. The receptor was isolated from a woman at least 80 years old with active or convalescent COVID-19. The chain employs TRBV2 and TRBJ2-5; D not resolved. DNA of the CDR3: TGTGCCAGCAGTGCGGAAGCGTTTCGGCAAGAGACCCAGTACTTC. Its protein is CASSAEAFRQETQYF.